Presented here are 25 T cell receptor beta chains from one specimen sequenced in a study of T-cell reconstitution after alpha-beta-depleted transplantation in children. Unique molecular identifiers were incorporated when the TCRbeta library was constructed. TCRdb reprocessed the PCR reads with MiXCR, giving one entry per CDR3 protein. Of about 300,000 distinct CDR3 sequences listed, roughly a tenth are singletons. Sequences were derived from PBMCs, sampled before TCRalphabeta/CD19-depleted stem cell transplant. The receptor set was obtained from a boy under two years old with acute myeloid leukemia, due to receive a stem cell transplant.

This clonotype turned up a few times. The J gene is TRBJ2-7, the V gene TRBV6-2 or TRBV6-3, with 7 positions matching TRBD1. There are 14 residues in the CDR3. Germline V gene lookup returns CDR1 MNHEY and CDR2 SVGEGT. J lost 7 bases, V lost 4 bases, and 10 bases had no gene match. CDR3 sequence: CASSSGTASSEQYF. The CDR3 DNA sequence: TGTGCCAGCAGTTCCGGGACAGCCTCTTCTGAGCAGTACTTC.

V and J are TRBV12-3 or TRBV12-4 and TRBJ2-1; 7 nucleotides agree with TRBD2. V was clipped by 2 bases and J by 3 bases; unmatched bases: 4. CDR3 size: 15 residues. In DNA form, the CDR3 reads TGTGCCAGCAGTTTAAGCCCGGGGGGCTACAATGAGCAGTTCTTC. It specifies CASSLSPGGYNEQFF.

This clonotype was counted only a few times. This rearrangement joins TRBV28 to TRBJ2-1, with no clear D. Trimming removed 5 bases at V and 6 bases at J, with 23 bases between. The CDR3 loop spans 17 amino acids. Germline-derived CDR1 and CDR2 are MDHEN and SYDVKM. Here the CDR3 reads CASSPPPVGRIINEQFF. As DNA, the CDR3 is TGTGCCAGCAGTCCCCCCCCGGTCGGGCGGATAATCAATGAGCAGTTCTTC.

This clonotype was recorded many times. The chain recombines TRBV12-3 or TRBV12-4 with TRBJ2-3; no reliable D call. V was clipped by 0 bases and J by 2 bases, with 9 bases between them. The length of the CDR3 is 15 residues. CDR3 nucleotide sequence: TGTGCCAGCAGTTTAGCGGTCGTTGACACAGATACGCAGTATTTT. Residues: CASSLAVVDTDTQYF.

This clonotype came up many times. This chain joins TRBV5-1 and TRBJ2-7; 7 bases match TRBD1. The CDR3 is 15 residues long. V lost 0 bases to trimming and J lost 2 bases; unmatched junction nucleotides: 5. Germline V gene data show CDR1 as SGHRS and CDR2 as YFSETQ. CDR3 nucleotides: TGCGCCAGCAGCTTGGGACAGGGACATCCCTACGAGCAGTACTTC. Translating gives CASSLGQGHPYEQYF. Together with reference TRBV5-1 and TRBJ2-7, the CDR3 gives the full variable domain: KAGVTQTPRYLIKTRGQQVTLSCSPISGHRSVSWYQQTPGQGLQFLFEYFSETQRNKGNFPGRFSGRQFSNSRSEMNVSTLELGDSALYLCASSLGQGHPYEQYFGPGTRLTVT.

The table lists this clonotype with many counts. The chain recombines TRBV12-3 or TRBV12-4 with TRBJ1-2; D might be TRBD1 (5 bases). The CDR3 contains 15 residues. Trimming took 1 base from V and 4 from J, leaving 13 bases between them. The CDR3 nucleotides read TGTGCCAGCAGTTTAGGGCGGGGGGGGATCTATGGCTACACCTTC. This gives the protein CASSLGRGGIYGYTF.

This clonotype came up many times. J is TRBJ2-7 and V is TRBV29-1; possibly TRBD1 for D (6 bases). From germline, CDR1 is SQVTM and CDR2 ANQGSEA. V shed 6 bases and J shed 2 bases, with 14 bases lying between them. This CDR3 is 13 amino acids long. The CDR3 sequence is CSVRDTGTYEQYF. The CDR3 DNA is TGCAGCGTCCGAGACACAGGGACCTACGAGCAGTACTTC.

The gene calls are TRBV19 and TRBJ2-5; 11 positions match TRBD2. This CDR3 is 15 amino acids long. The germline gives CDR1 LNHDA, CDR2 SQIVND (reference sequence). Trimming removed 6 bases from V and 6 bases from J; junction bases left unmatched: 9. CDR3 sequence: CASRVAGGPRKTQYF. CDR3 in DNA: TGTGCCAGTAGAGTAGCGGGGGGGCCGAGAAAGACCCAGTACTTC.

This clonotype has at least ten counts. CDR3 nucleotide sequence: TGCGCCAGCAGCCACCTAGCTAAGGACGAGCAGTACTTC. Translation: CASSHLAKDEQYF. This sequence joins TRBV4-3 and TRBJ2-7, with TRBD2 as a possible D gene (5 bases). V lost 3 bases and J 5 bases, leaving 11 bases between the germline ends. Germline CDR1 reads LGHNA; CDR2 reads YSLEER. The CDR3 runs to 13 residues.

This clonotype was observed many times. V is TRBV5-1 and J is TRBJ1-1; the D gene is possibly TRBD1 (6 bases). This CDR3 spans 14 amino acids. Germline V gene data show CDR1 as SGHRS and CDR2 as YFSETQ. Trimming pared 0 bases from V and 3 bases from J, leaving 9 bases between. CDR3 loop: CASSLEQGYTEAFF. CDR3 nucleotide sequence: TGCGCCAGCAGCTTGGAGCAGGGGTACACTGAAGCTTTCTTT.

At least ten counts were recorded for this clonotype. V and J are TRBV10-3 and TRBJ2-3; 7 nucleotides line up with TRBD1. CDR3 length: 16 residues. The trim removed 2 bases at V and 2 bases at J, leaving 7 bases unmatched. In germline, CDR1 is ENHRY, CDR2 SYGVKD. Here the CDR3 reads CAISEDRDGLTDTQYF. The CDR3 DNA reads as TGTGCCATCAGTGAGGACAGGGATGGACTCACAGATACGCAGTATTTT.

This clonotype was counted at least ten times. The chain combines TRBV7-8 with TRBJ2-2, with D hard to call. The germline V and J ends were trimmed by 0 bases and 7 bases, with 3 bases remaining between them. CDR1 and CDR2 (germline): SGHVS, FQNEAQ. The length of the CDR3 is 12 residues. The CDR3 loop reads CASSLANGELFF. In DNA, the CDR3 is TGTGCCAGCAGCTTAGCGAACGGGGAGCTGTTTTTT.

Ten or more counts support this clonotype. The chain links TRBV5-1 to TRBJ2-3; D is perhaps TRBD1 (6 bases). Trimming took 4 bases from V and 1 from J, leaving 10 bases between them. CDR3 length: 14 residues. The germline V gene has CDR1 SGHRS and CDR2 YFSETQ. The CDR3 DNA reads as TGCGCCAGCAGCCGAAGACAGGGCACAGATACGCAGTATTTT. Translating it yields CASSRRQGTDTQYF.

This clonotype came up many times. The rearrangement links TRBV12-3 or TRBV12-4 to TRBJ2-7; 7 bases are a match to TRBD1. V dropped 7 bases and J dropped 6; count of bases not matched to a gene: 27. The CDR3 runs to 19 residues. CDR3 nucleotides: TGTGCCAGCACTCCCCGGCGGCAGGGGGTCAGACCTTCGTCTGGCGAGCAGTACTTC. It is translated as CASTPRRQGVRPSSGEQYF.

This clonotype has at least ten counts. The chain links TRBV28 to TRBJ2-7; perhaps TRBD2 as D (5 bases). V lost 3 bases and J lost 2, with 8 bases in between. CDR3 length: 13 amino acids. Germline V gene lookup returns CDR1 MDHEN and CDR2 SYDVKM. CDR3 residues: CASSFIGTYEQYF. In DNA form, the CDR3 reads TGTGCCAGCAGTTTTATCGGGACCTACGAGCAGTACTTC.

This clonotype was recorded many times. The rearrangement joins TRBV7-9 to TRBJ2-7, with no clear D. The CDR3 has 13 residues. CDR1 is SEHNR and CDR2 is FQNEAQ in the germline V gene (reference sequence). Trimming cost V 5 bases and J 3 bases, with 11 bases left between them. The CDR3: CASSATLDYEQYF. The CDR3 DNA is TGTGCCAGCAGCGCGACTCTCGACTACGAGCAGTACTTC.

This clonotype showed up just a few times. The chain carries TRBV30 and TRBJ1-1; D remains unclear. With 0 bases removed from V and 5 bases from J, the gap between germline ends came to 4 bases. Germline CDR1 GTSNPN, CDR2 SVGIG (reference sequence). CDR3 size: 11 residues. CDR3 sequence (DNA): TGTGCCTGGAGTGTGGAAACTGAAGCTTTCTTT. It codes for CAWSVETEAFF.

The rearrangement joins TRBV20-1 to TRBJ1-5, with D possibly being TRBD1 (5 bases). V gave up 2 bases and J gave up 7 bases, with 15 bases separating them. The CDR3 spans 14 residues. Germline V gene data show CDR1 as DFQATT and CDR2 as SNEGSKA (reference sequence). The CDR3 sequence: CSARNGGYGQPQHF. The CDR3 coding sequence is TGCAGTGCTAGAAATGGGGGGTACGGACAGCCCCAGCATTTT.

V usage is TRBV4-1 and J usage is TRBJ2-3; D unclear. With 4 bases removed from V and 1 base from J, the gap between germline ends came to 9 bases. Germline V gene lookup returns CDR1 MGHRA and CDR2 YSYEKL. This CDR3 is 14 amino acids long. In nucleotides, the CDR3 is TGCGCCAGCAGCCGATCCTACGGCACAGATACGCAGTATTTT. Translated: CASSRSYGTDTQYF.

The table lists this clonotype with a few counts. Here the CDR3 DNA reads TGTGCCAGCTCACCACAGGGACAAAATTCACCCCTCCACTTT. This gives the protein CASSPQGQNSPLHF. The chain links TRBV18 to TRBJ1-6; D perhaps matches TRBD1 (6 bases). The germline CDR1 and CDR2 sequences are KGHSH and LQKENI. Deletions cut 1 base from V and 7 bases from J, with 8 bases between. The CDR3 consists of 14 residues.

As for this clonotype: One junction end disagrees with the germline gene, perhaps due to a read error. The chain employs TRBV7-3 and TRBJ2-6; a possible D gene is TRBD1 (6 bases). The CDR3 extends over 14 amino acids. Germline V gene sequence: CDR1 SGHTA, CDR2 FQGTGA. The CDR3 bases are TGTGCCGGCAGCCCAGGGGCCGGGGCCAACGTCCTGACTTTC. Translation: CAGSPGAGANVLTF.

The table lists this clonotype with many counts. V usage is TRBV9 and J usage is TRBJ2-5; D uncertain. The CDR3 is 15 residues long. Looked up from germline, CDR1 is SGDLS and CDR2 is YYNGEE. Trimming removed 0 bases at V and 5 bases at J, with 14 bases between. The DNA of the CDR3 is TGTGCCAGCAGCGTAGCTCTAAGCACCTACGAGACCCAGTACTTC. This translates into CASSVALSTYETQYF.

This clonotype was seen only a few times. The chain links TRBV19 to TRBJ1-3; D not certain. Germline values: CDR1 LNHDA, CDR2 SQIVND (reference sequence). There are 14 residues in the CDR3. Trimming pared 3 bases from V and 2 bases from J, leaving 8 bases between. CDR3 in DNA: TGTGCCAGTAGTATGAGGGATACTGGAAACACCATATATTTT. Encoded protein: CASSMRDTGNTIYF.

This clonotype was observed at least ten times. The chain employs TRBV5-5 and TRBJ1-1, with TRBD1 identical over 8 bases. CDR1 and CDR2 (germline): SGHKS, YYEKEE (reference sequence). This CDR3 has 18 amino acids. V shed 0 bases, J shed 1 base, and the junction held 11 bases outside the gene matches. The chain's CDR3 is CASSLGTGMILPNTEAFF. CDR3 bases: TGTGCCAGCAGCTTGGGGACAGGGATGATCCTCCCGAACACTGAAGCTTTCTTT.

Ten or more counts support this clonotype. The CDR3 reads CASSRVAKNIQYF. The CDR3 nucleotides read TGTGCCAGCAGCCGGGTCGCCAAAAACATTCAGTACTTC. The chain carries TRBV7-8 and TRBJ2-4; D unresolved. In germline, CDR1 is SGHVS, CDR2 FQNEAQ. Trimming removed 5 bases at V and 1 base at J, with 6 bases between. The CDR3 totals 13 residues.